This TCR beta chain was sequenced during a study of cytomegalovirus exposure and HLA in healthy donors. As to this clone: Its antigen is currently unknown.

The PCR made use of 60 Vbeta and 13 Jbeta primers. Sequencing was performed with immunoSEQ multiplex PCR; in TCRdb, only in-frame clones are kept and a portion is missing. This sample has roughly 120,000 clones, with over 65% found just once. CDR1 is SGDLS, CDR2 YYNGEE, per germline. Trimming took off 0 bases at V and 1 base at J, with 10 bases between the two ends. This CDR3 spans 15 amino acids. Whole-study results and caveats: Researchers counted 180 or so TCR beta chains as cytomegalovirus-associated.

The clonotype was recovered from a woman aged 25 to 39 in good health and CMV-seropositive. This chain uses TRBV9 with TRBJ1-1, with a weak D call TRBD1 (5 bases). The specimen was PBMCs. CDR3 coding DNA: TGTGCCAGCAGCGTAGGAGACAGACCGAACACTGAAGCTTTCTTT. This translates into CASSVGDRPNTEAFF.